These T cell receptor beta chains were read from a single sample in a study of T cell responses to AZD1222 COVID-19 vaccine. This table comes from immunoSEQ multiplex PCR, and its TCRdb copy is limited to in-frame clones, with some not included. The sample consists of 55,000 to 90,000 clones, over 80% of them appearing once. Sequences were derived from peripheral blood, sampled on day 0 of AZD1222 vaccination. The receptors were sampled from an adult in good health. The CDR3 runs from the conserved cysteine through the conserved F or W. A D gene is named only where the DNA matches it firmly. Some rows have no size entry. The others give once, few or many, or a class for an expanded clone.

v_gene	j_gene	abundance	d_gene	CDR3aa	CDR3nt
TRBV3-1/TRBV3-2	TRBJ1-2	.	TRBD1	CASSPTPGGGGYTF	TGTGCCAGCAGCCCGACCCCAGGGGGGGGAGGCTACACCTTC
TRBV2	TRBJ2-7	.	.	CASSESVFSGRRYEQYF	TGTGCCAGCAGTGAATCCGTCTTCTCAGGGCGACGCTACGAGCAGTACTTC
TRBV18	TRBJ2-3	.	.	CASSPSQGPPTDTQYF	TGTGCCAGCTCACCCTCCCAGGGGCCCCCCACAGATACGCAGTATTTT
TRBV24-1	TRBJ2-1	.	TRBD1	CATSDPGQGVNEQFF	TGTGCCACCAGTGATCCGGGACAGGGGGTCAATGAGCAGTTCTTC
TRBV13	TRBJ2-7	once	.	CASSLRGPEGEQYF	TGTGCCAGCAGCTTAAGGGGGCCGGAGGGGGAGCAGTACTTC
TRBV9	TRBJ1-2	.	.	CASSVAGGGYGYTF	TGTGCCAGCAGCGTAGCGGGCGGAGGCTATGGCTACACCTTC
TRBV28	TRBJ1-5	.	.	CASKLAGSNQPQHF	TGTGCCAGCAAACTAGCAGGTTCTAATCAGCCCCAGCATTTT
TRBV3-1/TRBV3-2	TRBJ1-2	.	TRBD1	CASSQDNRGYGYTF	TGTGCCAGCAGCCAAGATAACAGGGGCTATGGCTACACCTTC
TRBV19	TRBJ2-7	.	.	CASSFKGPTYEQYF	TGTGCCAGTAGTTTCAAGGGCCCCACCTACGAGCAGTACTTC
TRBV7-3	TRBJ1-1	few	.	CASSLAGEAFF	TGTGCCAGCAGCTTAGCTGGTGAGGCTTTCTTT
TRBV6-5	TRBJ2-3	.	.	CASRQTVLTDTQYF	TGTGCCAGCAGGCAGACAGTACTCACAGATACGCAGTATTTT
TRBV21-1	TRBJ2-2	.	.	CASSNSGGRNTGELFF	TGTGCCAGCAGCAACTCAGGGGGCCGGAACACCGGGGAGCTGTTTTTT
TRBV28	TRBJ1-2	.	.	CASSLGDGLVRGYTF	TGTGCCAGCTCCCTGGGGGACGGACTTGTGAGGGGCTACACCTTC
TRBV4-3	TRBJ2-5	.	TRBD2	CASSQDRGTSGGAGQTQYF	TGCGCCAGCAGCCAAGACCGCGGGACTAGCGGGGGGGCGGGGCAGACCCAGTACTTC
TRBV6-5	TRBJ1-1	few	.	CASKLGFNTEAFF	TGTGCCAGCAAACTCGGGTTTAACACTGAAGCTTTCTTT
TRBV3-1/TRBV3-2	TRBJ2-1	.	TRBD1	CASSLSWTGVNEQFF	TGTGCCAGCAGCCTTTCCTGGACAGGAGTAAATGAGCAGTTCTTC
TRBV7-8	TRBJ2-7	.	.	CASSPGPREQYF	TGTGCCAGCAGCCCTGGACCGAGGGAGCAGTACTTC
TRBV6-5	TRBJ1-2	.	.	CASSYSGGDGYTF	TGTGCCAGCAGTTACTCTGGGGGGGACGGCTACACCTTC
TRBV5-1	TRBJ2-1	.	.	CASSLAGVSYNEQFF	TGCGCCAGCAGCTTGGCAGGCGTCTCCTACAATGAGCAGTTCTTC
TRBV7-9	TRBJ1-4	.	TRBD1	CASSLWTGATNEKLFF	TGTGCCAGCAGCTTATGGACAGGGGCAACTAATGAAAAACTGTTTTTT
TRBV18	TRBJ1-6	.	TRBD1	CASSSGQGSGGSPLHF	TGTGCCAGCTCATCGGGACAGGGTTCAGGAGGATCACCCCTCCACTTT
TRBV6-5	TRBJ1-2	.	TRBD1	CASSLRQGNGYTF	TGTGCCAGCAGTTTAAGACAGGGCAACGGCTACACCTTC
TRBV6-2/TRBV6-3	TRBJ2-1	.	TRBD2	CASSLLAGGINEQFF	TGTGCCAGCAGTCTCCTAGCGGGGGGGATCAATGAGCAGTTCTTC
TRBV30	TRBJ2-3	.	TRBD2	CAWSLAGGGTDTQYF	TGTGCCTGGAGCCTCGCGGGGGGGGGCACAGATACGCAGTATTTT